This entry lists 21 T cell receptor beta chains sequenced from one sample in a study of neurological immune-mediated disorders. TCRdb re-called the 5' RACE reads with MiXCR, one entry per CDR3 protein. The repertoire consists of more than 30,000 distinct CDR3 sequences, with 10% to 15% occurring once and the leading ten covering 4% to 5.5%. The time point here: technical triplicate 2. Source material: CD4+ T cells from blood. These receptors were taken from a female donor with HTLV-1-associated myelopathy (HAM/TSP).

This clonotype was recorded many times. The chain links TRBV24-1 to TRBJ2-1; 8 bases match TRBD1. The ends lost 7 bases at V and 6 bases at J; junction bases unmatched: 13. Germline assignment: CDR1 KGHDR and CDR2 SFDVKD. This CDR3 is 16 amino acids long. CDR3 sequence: CATSDPGTGQSNEQFF. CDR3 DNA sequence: TGTGCCACCAGCGACCCTGGGACAGGTCAATCCAATGAGCAGTTCTTC.

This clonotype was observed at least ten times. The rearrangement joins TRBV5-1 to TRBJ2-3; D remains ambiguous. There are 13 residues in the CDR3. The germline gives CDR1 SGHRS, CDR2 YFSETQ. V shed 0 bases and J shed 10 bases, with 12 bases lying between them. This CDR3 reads CASSLAGLSAQYF. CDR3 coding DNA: TGCGCCAGCAGCTTGGCAGGCCTTTCAGCGCAGTATTTT.

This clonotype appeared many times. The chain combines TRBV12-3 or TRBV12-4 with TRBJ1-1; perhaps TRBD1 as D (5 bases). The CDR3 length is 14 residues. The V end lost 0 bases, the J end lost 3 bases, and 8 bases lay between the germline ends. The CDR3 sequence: CASSLAAGDTEAFF. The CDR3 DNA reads TGTGCCAGCAGTTTAGCGGCGGGGGACACTGAAGCTTTCTTT.

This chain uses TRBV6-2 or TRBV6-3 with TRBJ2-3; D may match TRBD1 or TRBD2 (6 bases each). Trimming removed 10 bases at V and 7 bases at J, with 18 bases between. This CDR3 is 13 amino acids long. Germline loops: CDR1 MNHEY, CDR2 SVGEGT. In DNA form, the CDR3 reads TGTGCCAACAAACAAGGGGGGTCGAATACGCAGTATTTT. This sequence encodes CANKQGGSNTQYF.

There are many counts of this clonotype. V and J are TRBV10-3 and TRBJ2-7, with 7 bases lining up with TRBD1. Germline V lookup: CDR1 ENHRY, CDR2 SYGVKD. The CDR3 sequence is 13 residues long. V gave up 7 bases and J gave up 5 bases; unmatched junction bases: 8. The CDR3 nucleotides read TGTGCCATCAAGGGCCAGGGGGTCAACGAGCAGTACTTC. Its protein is CAIKGQGVNEQYF.

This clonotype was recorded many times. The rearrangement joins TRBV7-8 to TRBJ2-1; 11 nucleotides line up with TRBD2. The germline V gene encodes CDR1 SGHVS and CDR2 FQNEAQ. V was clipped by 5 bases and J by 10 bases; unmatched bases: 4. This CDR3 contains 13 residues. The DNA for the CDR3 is TGTGCCAGCAGCAGTAGACTAGCGGGAGAGCAGTTCTTC. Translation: CASSSRLAGEQFF.

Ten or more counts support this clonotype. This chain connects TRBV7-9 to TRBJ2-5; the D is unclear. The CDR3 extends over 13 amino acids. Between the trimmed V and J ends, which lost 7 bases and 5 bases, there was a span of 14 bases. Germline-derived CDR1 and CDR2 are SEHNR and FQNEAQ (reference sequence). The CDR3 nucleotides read TGTGCCAGCAACCAACTCGCTGCGGAGACCCAGTACTTC. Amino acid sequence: CASNQLAAETQYF.

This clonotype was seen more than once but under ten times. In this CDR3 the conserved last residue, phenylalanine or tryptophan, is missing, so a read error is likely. CDR3 amino acids: CASTAQALSGANVLTL. The CDR3 coding sequence is TGTGCCAGCACCGCACAGGCGCTCTCTGGGGCCAACGTCCTGACTTTA. The V call is TRBV12-3 or TRBV12-4, the J call TRBJ2-6; D may be TRBD1 (5 bases). This CDR3 has 16 amino acids. V was trimmed by 7 bases and J by 0 bases, leaving 13 bases between them.

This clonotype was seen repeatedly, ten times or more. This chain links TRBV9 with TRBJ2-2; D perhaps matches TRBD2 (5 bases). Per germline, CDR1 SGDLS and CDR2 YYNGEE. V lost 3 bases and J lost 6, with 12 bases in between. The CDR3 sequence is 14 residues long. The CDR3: CASSASTSSGELFF. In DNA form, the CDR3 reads TGTGCCAGCAGCGCCTCCACTAGTTCCGGGGAGCTGTTTTTT.

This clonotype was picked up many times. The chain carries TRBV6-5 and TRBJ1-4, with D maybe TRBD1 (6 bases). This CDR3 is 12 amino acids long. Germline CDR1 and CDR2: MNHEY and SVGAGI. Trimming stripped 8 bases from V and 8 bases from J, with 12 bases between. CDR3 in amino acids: CASGTGREKLFF. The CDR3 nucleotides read TGTGCCAGCGGCACAGGGAGGGAAAAACTGTTTTTT.

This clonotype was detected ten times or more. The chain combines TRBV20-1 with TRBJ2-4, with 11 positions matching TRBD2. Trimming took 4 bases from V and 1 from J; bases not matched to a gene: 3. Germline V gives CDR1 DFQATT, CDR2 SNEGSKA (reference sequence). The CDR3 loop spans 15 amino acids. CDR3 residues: CSATSSGGAKNIQYF. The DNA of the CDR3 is TGCAGTGCTACCTCTAGCGGGGGGGCCAAAAACATTCAGTACTTC.

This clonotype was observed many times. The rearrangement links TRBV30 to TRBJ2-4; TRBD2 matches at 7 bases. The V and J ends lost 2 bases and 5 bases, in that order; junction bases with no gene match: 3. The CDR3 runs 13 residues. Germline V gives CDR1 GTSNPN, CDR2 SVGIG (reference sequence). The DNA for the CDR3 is TGTGCCTGGAGTCGCGCGGGGGAAAACATTCAGTACTTC. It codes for CAWSRAGENIQYF.

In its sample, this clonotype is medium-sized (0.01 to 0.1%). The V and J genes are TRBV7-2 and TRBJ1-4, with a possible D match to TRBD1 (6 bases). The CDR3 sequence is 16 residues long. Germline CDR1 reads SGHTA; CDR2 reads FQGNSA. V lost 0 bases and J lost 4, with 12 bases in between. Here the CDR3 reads CASSLADRLLNEKLFF. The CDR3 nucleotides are TGTGCCAGCAGCTTAGCCGACAGGCTCCTTAATGAAAAACTGTTTTTT.

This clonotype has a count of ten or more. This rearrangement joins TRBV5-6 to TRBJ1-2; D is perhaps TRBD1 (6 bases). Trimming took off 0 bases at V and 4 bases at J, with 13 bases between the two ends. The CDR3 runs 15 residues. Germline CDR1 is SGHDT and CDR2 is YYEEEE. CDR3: CASSLGQVPTYGYTF. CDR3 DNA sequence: TGTGCCAGCAGCTTGGGACAGGTTCCAACCTATGGCTACACCTTC.

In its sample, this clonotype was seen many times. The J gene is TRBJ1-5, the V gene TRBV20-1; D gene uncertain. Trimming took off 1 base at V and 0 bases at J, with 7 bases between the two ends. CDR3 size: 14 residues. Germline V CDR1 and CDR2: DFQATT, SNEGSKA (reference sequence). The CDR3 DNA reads TGCAGTGCTAGAGCCGGGTATAGCAATCAGCCCCAGCATTTT. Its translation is CSARAGYSNQPQHF.

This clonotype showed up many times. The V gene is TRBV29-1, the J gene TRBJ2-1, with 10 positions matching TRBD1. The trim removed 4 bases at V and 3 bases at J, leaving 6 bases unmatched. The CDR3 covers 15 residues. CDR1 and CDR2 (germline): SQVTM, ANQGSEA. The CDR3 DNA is TGCAGCGTTGGGTACCGGGACAGGGGCTACAATGAGCAGTTCTTC. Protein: CSVGYRDRGYNEQFF.

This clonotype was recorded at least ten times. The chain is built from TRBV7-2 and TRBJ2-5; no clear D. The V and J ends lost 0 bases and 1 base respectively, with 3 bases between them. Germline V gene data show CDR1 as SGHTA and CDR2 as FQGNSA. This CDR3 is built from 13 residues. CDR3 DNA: TGTGCCAGCAGCTTAGCGTCCCAAGAGACCCAGTACTTC. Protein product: CASSLASQETQYF.

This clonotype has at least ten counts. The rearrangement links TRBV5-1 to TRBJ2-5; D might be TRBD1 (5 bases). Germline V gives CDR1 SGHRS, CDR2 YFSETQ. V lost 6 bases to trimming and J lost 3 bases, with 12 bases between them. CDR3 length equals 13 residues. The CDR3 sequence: CASKVGREETQYF. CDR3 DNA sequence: TGCGCCAGCAAAGTGGGGCGTGAAGAGACCCAGTACTTC.

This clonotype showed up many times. As DNA, the CDR3 is TGTGCCAGCAGCGACAGGGGTACAGATACGCAGTATTTT. It codes for CASSDRGTDTQYF. The J gene is TRBJ2-3, the V gene TRBV5-6, with 8 bases aligning to TRBD1. There are 13 residues in the CDR3. J was trimmed by 3 bases and V by 4 bases; bases with no gene match: 1. CDR1 and CDR2 (germline): SGHDT, YYEEEE.

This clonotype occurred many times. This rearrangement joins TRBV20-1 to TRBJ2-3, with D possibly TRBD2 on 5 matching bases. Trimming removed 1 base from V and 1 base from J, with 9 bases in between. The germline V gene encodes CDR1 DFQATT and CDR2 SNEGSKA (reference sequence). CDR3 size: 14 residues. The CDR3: CSARGSRGTDTQYF. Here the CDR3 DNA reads TGCAGTGCTAGAGGATCGCGGGGCACAGATACGCAGTATTTT.

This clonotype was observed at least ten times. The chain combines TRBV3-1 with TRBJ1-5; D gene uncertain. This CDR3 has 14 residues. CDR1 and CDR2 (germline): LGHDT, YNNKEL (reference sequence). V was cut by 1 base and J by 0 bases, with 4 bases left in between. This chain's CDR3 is CASSQGPSNQPQHF. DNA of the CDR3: TGTGCCAGCAGCCAAGGTCCTAGCAATCAGCCCCAGCATTTT.